This T cell receptor beta chain was identified during a study of T cell repertoires in cytomegalovirus infection. Looking at the study overall: Researchers turned to recently identified HLA-C-restricted CMV epitopes as well as well-studied HLA-B-restricted ones. Public signatures in TCR beta pointed to CMV infection and matching HLA type.

Study-wide results and caveats: HLA-C-restricted CMV-specific TCR beta clonotypes were dominant in the ex vivo response. Cumulative frequency of public TCR beta families picked out carriers of CMV plus the relevant HLA.

In germline, CDR1 is SGDLS, CDR2 YYNGEE. The junction had 3 bases not matched to a gene; V was cut back by 3 bases and J by 2 bases. The CDR3 length is 14 residues. TCRdb fed the reads into MiXCR, producing one record per CDR3 protein. Of 640,000 or so distinct CDR3 sequences listed, roughly a third are singletons. About this clonotype: Its cognate antigen is unknown.

The origin of this receptor is a human donor in good health (CMV status not recorded). Some clones in this sample may be carry-over from other donors' samples. V usage is TRBV9 and J usage is TRBJ2-3; 7 bases are a match to TRBD2. The sequencing used cultured PBMCs, collected from culture after CMV antigen stimulation. The chain's CDR3 is CASSASGVTDTQYF. In DNA, the CDR3 is TGTGCCAGCAGCGCTAGCGGAGTCACAGATACGCAGTATTTT.